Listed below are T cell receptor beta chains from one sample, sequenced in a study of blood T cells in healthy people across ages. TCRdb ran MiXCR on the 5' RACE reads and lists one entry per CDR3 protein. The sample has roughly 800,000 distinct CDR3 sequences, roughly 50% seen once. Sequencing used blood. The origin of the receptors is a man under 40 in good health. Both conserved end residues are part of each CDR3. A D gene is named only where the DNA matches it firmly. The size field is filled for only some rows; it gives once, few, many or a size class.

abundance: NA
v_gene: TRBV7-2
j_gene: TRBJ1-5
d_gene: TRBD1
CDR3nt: TGTGCCAGCAGCGTCAGGACAGGAGATCAGCCCCAGCATTTT
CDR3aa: CASSVRTGDQPQHF

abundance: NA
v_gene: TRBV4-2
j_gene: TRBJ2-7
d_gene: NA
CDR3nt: TGTGCCAGCAGCCAAGAGGCGGCAGGGCGGTCCTACAATGAGCAGTACTTC
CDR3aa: CASSQEAAGRSYNEQYF

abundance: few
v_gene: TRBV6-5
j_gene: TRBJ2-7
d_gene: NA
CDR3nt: TGTGCCAGCAGTATAAAGGACGGTTACGAGCAGTACTTC
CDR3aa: CASSIKDGYEQYF

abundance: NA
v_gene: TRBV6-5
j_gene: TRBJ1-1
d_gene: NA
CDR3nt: TGTGCCAGCAGAGGATGGAACACTGAAGCTTTCTTT
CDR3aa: CASRGWNTEAFF

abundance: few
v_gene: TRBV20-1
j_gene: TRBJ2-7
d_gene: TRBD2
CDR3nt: TGCAGTGCCACCGGGACTAGCGGGAGTGGGGACTCCTACGAGCAGTACTTC
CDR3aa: CSATGTSGSGDSYEQYF

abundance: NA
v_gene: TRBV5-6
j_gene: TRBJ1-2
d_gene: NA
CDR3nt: TGTGCCAGCAGCTCCGTGGGGGGTAACTATGGCTACACCTTC
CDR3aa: CASSSVGGNYGYTF

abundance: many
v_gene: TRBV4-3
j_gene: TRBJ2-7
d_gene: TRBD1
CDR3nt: TGTGCCAGCAGCCCCGGGACAGGGGACTACGAGCAGTACTTC
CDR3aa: CASSPGTGDYEQYF

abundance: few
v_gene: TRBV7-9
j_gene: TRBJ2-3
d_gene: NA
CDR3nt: TGTGCCAGCAGGCAGGGAATAGATACGCAGTATTTT
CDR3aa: CASRQGIDTQYF

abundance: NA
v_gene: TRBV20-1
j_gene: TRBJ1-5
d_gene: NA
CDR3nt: TGCAGTGCTAGAGATGGTGACACGGCCCAGCATTTT
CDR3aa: CSARDGDTAQHF

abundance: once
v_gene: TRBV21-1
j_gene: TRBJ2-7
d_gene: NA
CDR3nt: TGTGCCAGCAGAAACCGAGAGATCCCTAACAATGAGCAGTACTTC
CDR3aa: CASRNREIPNNEQYF

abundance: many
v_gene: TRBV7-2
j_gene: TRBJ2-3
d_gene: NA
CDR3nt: TGTGCCAGCAGCTTAGCACTTGGCGTCAATACGCAGTATTTT
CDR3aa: CASSLALGVNTQYF

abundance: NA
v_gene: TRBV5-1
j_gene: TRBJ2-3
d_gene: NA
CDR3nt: TGCGCTAGCAGCTCCTCTCCTGGGGGAGATACGCAGTATTTT
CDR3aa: CASSSSPGGDTQYF

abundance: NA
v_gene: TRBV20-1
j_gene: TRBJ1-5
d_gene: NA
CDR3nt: TGCAGTGCTAGGCCCTTGGGTCAGCCCCAGCATTTT
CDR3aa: CSARPLGQPQHF

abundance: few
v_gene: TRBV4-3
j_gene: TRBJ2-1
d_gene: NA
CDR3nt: TGCGCCAGCAGCCAAGATGGGTGGGAGCAGTTCTTC
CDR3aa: CASSQDGWEQFF

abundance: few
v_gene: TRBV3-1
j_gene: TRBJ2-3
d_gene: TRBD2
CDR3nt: TGTGCCAGCAGCCAAGAACTAGCGGCCGCAGATACGCAGTATTTT
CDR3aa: CASSQELAAADTQYF

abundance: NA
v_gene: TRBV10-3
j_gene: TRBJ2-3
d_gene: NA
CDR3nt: TGTGCCATCAGTGAAGTGAGGCGGGGGACAACAGATACGCAGTATTTT
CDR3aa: CAISEVRRGTTDTQYF

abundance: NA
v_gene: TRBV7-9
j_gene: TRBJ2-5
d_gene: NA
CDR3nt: TGTGCCAGCAGCTTTATCTCACTGCAAGAGACCCAGTACTTC
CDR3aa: CASSFISLQETQYF

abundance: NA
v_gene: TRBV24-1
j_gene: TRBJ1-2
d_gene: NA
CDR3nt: TGTGCCACCAGCGCAACCGGGACGGAGCGTTATGGCTACACCTTC
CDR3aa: CATSATGTERYGYTF

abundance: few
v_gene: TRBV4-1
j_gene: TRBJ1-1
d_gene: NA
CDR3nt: TGCGCCAGCAGCCAAGTTACAAACAGGGAGGGAACTGAAGCTTTCTTT
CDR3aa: CASSQVTNREGTEAFF

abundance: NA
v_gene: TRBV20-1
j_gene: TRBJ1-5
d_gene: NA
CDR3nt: TGCAGTGCTAGACGCGAGCTGAATCAGCCCCAGCATTTT
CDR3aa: CSARRELNQPQHF

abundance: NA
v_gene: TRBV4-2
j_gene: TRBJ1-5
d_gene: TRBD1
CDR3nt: TGTGCCAGCAGCCAAGATTTCAGGGGGCTGACGAACAATCAGCCCCAGCATTTT
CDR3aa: CASSQDFRGLTNNQPQHF

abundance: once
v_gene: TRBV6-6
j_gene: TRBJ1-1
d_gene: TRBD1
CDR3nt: TGTGCCAGCATAACACAGGGGACTGAAGCTTTCTTT
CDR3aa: CASITQGTEAFF

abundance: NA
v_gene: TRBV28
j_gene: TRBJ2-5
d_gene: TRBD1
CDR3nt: TGTGCCAGCAGTCCCTACAGGGGGCGGGAGACCCAGTACTTC
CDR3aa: CASSPYRGRETQYF

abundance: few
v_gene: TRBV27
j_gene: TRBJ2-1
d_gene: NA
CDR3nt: TGTGCCAGCAGTCTCTCCCGGGGAGGGGGCCCTTACAATGAGCAGTTCTTC
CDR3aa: CASSLSRGGGPYNEQFF

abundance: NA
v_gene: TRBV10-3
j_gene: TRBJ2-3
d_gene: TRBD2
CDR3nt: TGTGCCATCAGTGCCGCTAGCGGGAGTGTGTCAGATACGCAGTATTTT
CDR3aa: CAISAASGSVSDTQYF

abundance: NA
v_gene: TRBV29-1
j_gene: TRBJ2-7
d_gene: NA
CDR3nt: TGCAGCGTTGAGTCTGTTGGCGGGATAGACTACGAGCAGTACTTC
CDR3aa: CSVESVGGIDYEQYF

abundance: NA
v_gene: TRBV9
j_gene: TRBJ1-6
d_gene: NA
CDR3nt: TGTGCCAGCAGCGAGCCGGGACATAATTCACCCCTCCACTTT
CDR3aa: CASSEPGHNSPLHF

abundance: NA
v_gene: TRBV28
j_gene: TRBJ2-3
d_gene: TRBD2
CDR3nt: TGTGCCAGCAGTTCTAGCGGGCGCACAGATACGCAGTATTTT
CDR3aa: CASSSSGRTDTQYF

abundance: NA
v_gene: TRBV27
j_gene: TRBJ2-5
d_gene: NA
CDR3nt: TGTGCCAGCAGTCCCTCCCAGGGTGGAGAGACCCAGTACTTC
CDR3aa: CASSPSQGGETQYF

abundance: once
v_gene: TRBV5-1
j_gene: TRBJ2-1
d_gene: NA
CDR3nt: TGCGCCAGCAGCTTAGACAGCGGCGATTACTACAATGAGCAGTTCTTC
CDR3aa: CASSLDSGDYYNEQFF

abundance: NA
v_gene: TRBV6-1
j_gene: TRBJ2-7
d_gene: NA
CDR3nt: TGTGCCAGCACCCCCAATCCTGCCTACGAGCAGTACTTC
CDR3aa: CASTPNPAYEQYF

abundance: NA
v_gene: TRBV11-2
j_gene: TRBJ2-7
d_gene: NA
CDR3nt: TGTGCCAGCAGCCCGAGCTACAGTCTCACCCCTTCCGAGCAGTACTTC
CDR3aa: CASSPSYSLTPSEQYF

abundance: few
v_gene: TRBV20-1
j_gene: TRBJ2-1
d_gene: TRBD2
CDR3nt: TGCAGTGCTAGAGAAATCGAGGCTAGCGGCAAGACTAGCTCCTACAATGAGCAGTTCTTC
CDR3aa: CSAREIEASGKTSSYNEQFF

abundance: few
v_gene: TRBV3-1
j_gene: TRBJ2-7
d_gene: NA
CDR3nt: TGTGCCAGCAGCCAAGACCCGAATGGCGCCTACGAGCAGTACTTC
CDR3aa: CASSQDPNGAYEQYF

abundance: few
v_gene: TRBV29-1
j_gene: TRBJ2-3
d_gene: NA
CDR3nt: TGCAGCGTTGTAAGTGACACAGATACGCAGTATTTT
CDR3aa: CSVVSDTDTQYF

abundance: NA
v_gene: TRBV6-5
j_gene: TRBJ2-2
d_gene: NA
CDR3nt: TGTGCCAGCCAAACTGGGGCTGCGAACACCGGGGAGCTGTTTTTT
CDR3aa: CASQTGAANTGELFF

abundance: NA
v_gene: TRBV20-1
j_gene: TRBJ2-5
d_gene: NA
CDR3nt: TGCAGTGCTAGAGATATAGGAGAGACCCAGTACTTC
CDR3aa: CSARDIGETQYF

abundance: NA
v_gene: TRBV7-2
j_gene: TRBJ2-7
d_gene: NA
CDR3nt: TGTGCCAGCAGCAACCCGATAACGGCTCGCGAGCAGTACTTC
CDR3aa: CASSNPITAREQYF

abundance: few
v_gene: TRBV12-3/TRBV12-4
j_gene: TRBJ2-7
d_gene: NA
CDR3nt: TGTGCCAGCAGCCCCGGGTCAGTCTTCGAGCAGTACTTC
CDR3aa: CASSPGSVFEQYF

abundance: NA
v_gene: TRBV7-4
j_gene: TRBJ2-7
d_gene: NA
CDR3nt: TGTGCCAGCAGCTGCAAAGGGGATATTTCCTACGAGCAGTACTTC
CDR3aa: CASSCKGDISYEQYF

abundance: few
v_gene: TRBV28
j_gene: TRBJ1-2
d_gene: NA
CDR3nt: TGTGCCAGCACTCCTATAGAAAACTATGGCTACACCTTC
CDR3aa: CASTPIENYGYTF

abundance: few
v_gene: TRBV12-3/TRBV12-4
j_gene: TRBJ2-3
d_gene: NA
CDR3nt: TGTGCCAGCAGCCGACCGGGACCGCAGTATTTT
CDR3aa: CASSRPGPQYF

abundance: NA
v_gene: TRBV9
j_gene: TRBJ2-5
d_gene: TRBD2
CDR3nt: TGTGCCAGCAGCGTAGGTAGCGGGGGCTACCAAGAGACCCAGTACTTC
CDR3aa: CASSVGSGGYQETQYF

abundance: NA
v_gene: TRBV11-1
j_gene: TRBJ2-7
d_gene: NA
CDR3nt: TGTGCCAGCAGCTTAAGTCGAGGAGAAAGCTACGAGCAGTACTTC
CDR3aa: CASSLSRGESYEQYF